The 18 T cell receptor beta chains presented below share a single source sample, sequenced in a study of CD8 T cells in ankylosing spondylitis (TCRdb year 2017). The method behind the library was 5' RACE. Reads for this sample came from an Illumina HiSeq 2500. Using fastp trimming at Q25 and MiXCR clonotype assembly, TCRdb reanalyzed the public sequencing data and kept in-frame beta chains. Records with the same CDR3 protein are collapsed into one entry carrying the most frequent genes and DNA. In this sample the table shows tens of thousands of distinct CDR3 sequences, about 5.2% of which occur a single time. The top ten hold 1.8% of the sample. Sequencing used blood, either unsorted or a sorted T cell fraction (not recorded which). The receptors were sampled from a female donor with ankylosing spondylitis or in good health (not recorded which).

In this sample, this clonotype turned up many times. This CDR3 is CASSVGGGVYNEQFF. In DNA, the CDR3 is TGTGCCAGCAGCGTAGGAGGGGGGGTCTACAATGAGCAGTTCTTC. This chain joins TRBV9 and TRBJ2-1, with D maybe TRBD2 (7 bases). The CDR3 loop spans 15 amino acids. Germline V gene lookup returns CDR1 SGDLS and CDR2 YYNGEE. Deletions cut 0 bases from V and 3 bases from J, with 10 bases between.

The chain employs TRBV9 and TRBJ2-5; 8 bases map to TRBD2. CDR3 length: 14 amino acids. V trimming: 1 base; J trimming: 2 bases; junction bases outside the gene matches: 1. CDR1 SGDLS and CDR2 YYNGEE come from the germline V gene. CDR3 bases: TGTGCCAGCAGCGTAACTAGCGGTCAAGAGACCCAGTACTTC. Its protein product is CASSVTSGQETQYF.

This clonotype ranks as medium-sized. The chain recombines TRBV9 with TRBJ1-4, with D unclear. Germline CDR1 SGDLS, CDR2 YYNGEE. The CDR3 loop spans 12 amino acids. Trimming stripped 0 bases from V and 8 bases from J, with 5 bases between. The CDR3 spells CASSVAGEKLFF. Here the CDR3 DNA reads TGTGCCAGCAGCGTAGCTGGCGAAAAACTGTTTTTT.

This clonotype is medium-sized by share. The genes are TRBV9 and TRBJ1-5, with D hard to call. The CDR3 covers 15 residues. The germline V gene has CDR1 SGDLS and CDR2 YYNGEE. V dropped 3 bases and J dropped 0 bases, with 10 bases sitting between them. The CDR3 here is CASSATGYSNQPQHF. The DNA for the CDR3 is TGTGCCAGCAGCGCAACGGGGTATAGCAATCAGCCCCAGCATTTT.

This clonotype has a count of ten or more. This sequence joins TRBV9 and TRBJ2-1; tentatively, D is TRBD1 (5 bases). The CDR3 runs 14 residues. V was cut by 0 bases and J by 2 bases, with 6 bases left in between. From germline, CDR1 is SGDLS and CDR2 YYNGEE. CDR3 protein: CASSVEDTYNEQFF. In DNA, the CDR3 is TGTGCCAGCAGCGTAGAGGACACCTACAATGAGCAGTTCTTC.

The CDR3 loop is CASSVERGMGGTDTQYF. The DNA of the CDR3 is TGTGCCAGCAGCGTAGAGAGGGGGATGGGGGGCACAGATACGCAGTATTTT. V is TRBV9 and J is TRBJ2-3, with D possibly TRBD1 on 6 matching bases. This CDR3 contains 17 residues. Germline V CDR1 and CDR2: SGDLS, YYNGEE. Trimming removed 0 bases from V and 1 base from J, with 15 bases in between.

The genes are TRBV9 and TRBJ2-1, with TRBD2 matching over 8 bases. The CDR3 runs 15 residues. In germline, CDR1 is SGDLS, CDR2 YYNGEE. The V gene end was trimmed by 3 bases and the J gene end by 4 bases; junction bases not matched to a gene: 6. CDR3 sequence (DNA): TGTGCCAGCAGCGCAAGCGGGAGTGCTTACAATGAGCAGTTCTTC. Amino acids: CASSASGSAYNEQFF.

Many counts were recorded for this clonotype. The rearrangement links TRBV9 to TRBJ2-1; 10 nucleotides line up with TRBD2. The junction had 3 bases not matched to a gene; V was cut back by 5 bases and J by 7 bases. CDR1 SGDLS and CDR2 YYNGEE come from the germline V gene. This CDR3 comprises 13 residues. The chain's CDR3 is CASRKGLANEQFF. Here the CDR3 DNA reads TGTGCCAGCAGGAAGGGACTAGCGAATGAGCAGTTCTTC.

This clonotype came up many times. The CDR3 reads CASSGSGGDEQYF. For the CDR3, the DNA is TGTGCCAGCAGCGGTAGCGGGGGGGACGAGCAGTACTTC. The chain joins TRBV9 to TRBJ2-7, with 11 bases lining up with TRBD2. CDR3 length equals 13 residues. Germline CDR1 SGDLS, CDR2 YYNGEE. V was clipped by 3 bases and J by 5 bases; unmatched bases: 1. Full variable domain (rest looked up from reference TRBV9 and TRBJ2-7): DSGVTQTPKHLITATGQRVTLRCSPRSGDLSVYWYQQSLDQGLQFLIQYYNGEERAKGNILERFSAQQFPDLHSELNLSSLELGDSALYFCASSGSGGDEQYFGPGTRLTVT.

This clonotype was counted ten times or more. CDR3 nucleotide sequence: TGTGCCAGCAGCGTAGGTCAAATCCAAGAGACCCAGTACTTC. This codes for CASSVGQIQETQYF. The V gene is TRBV9, the J gene TRBJ2-5, with no clear D. Germline-derived CDR1 and CDR2 are SGDLS and YYNGEE. The CDR3 covers 14 residues. V was trimmed by 0 bases and J by 1 base, leaving 7 bases between them.

This clonotype was observed many times. The V gene is TRBV9, the J gene TRBJ2-3; 7 bases match TRBD1. From germline, CDR1 is SGDLS and CDR2 YYNGEE. CDR3 length: 14 amino acids. V lost 4 bases and J lost 5; bases outside the gene matches: 7. CDR3 sequence (DNA): TGTGCCAGCAGCTTCCGGACAGGAGGAGATACGCAGTATTTT. Translated, it gives CASSFRTGGDTQYF.

There are many counts of this clonotype. The V and J genes are TRBV9 and TRBJ1-2; 7 bases line up with TRBD1. The ends lost 0 bases at V and 7 bases at J; junction bases unmatched: 12. This CDR3 is 16 amino acids long. The germline V gene encodes CDR1 SGDLS and CDR2 YYNGEE. CDR3 nucleotides: TGTGCCAGCAGCGTAGGAGGCGTCAGGGGGATGTTTGGCTACACCTTC. Its translation: CASSVGGVRGMFGYTF.

This clonotype was picked up many times. This chain connects TRBV9 to TRBJ1-5, with TRBD1 as a possible D gene (5 bases). CDR1 and CDR2 from the germline V gene are SGDLS and YYNGEE. The CDR3 runs to 15 residues. V lost 3 bases and J 0 bases, leaving 10 bases between the germline ends. The CDR3 loop is CASSETAYSNQPQHF. CDR3 DNA: TGTGCCAGCAGCGAGACAGCCTATAGCAATCAGCCCCAGCATTTT.

Sample share makes this clonotype medium-sized. The V gene is TRBV9, the J gene TRBJ2-7; 7 bases fit TRBD1. Trimming took 1 base from V and 6 from J; bases not matched to a gene: 10. Germline CDR1 and CDR2: SGDLS and YYNGEE. The CDR3 sequence is 15 residues long. This CDR3 is CASSVNPTGPSEQYF. The CDR3 DNA reads as TGTGCCAGCAGCGTAAACCCGACAGGGCCTAGCGAGCAGTACTTC.

The sample holds many counts of this clonotype. The genes are TRBV9 and TRBJ2-1; D may be TRBD1 or TRBD2 (5 bases each). From germline, CDR1 is SGDLS and CDR2 YYNGEE. This CDR3 comprises 15 residues. The V end lost 0 bases, the J end lost 4 bases, and 11 bases lay between the germline ends. CDR3 sequence: CASSVVGALYNEQFF. The CDR3, as DNA: TGTGCCAGCAGCGTAGTCGGGGCCTTATACAATGAGCAGTTCTTC.

This clonotype was picked up many times. V is TRBV9 and J is TRBJ2-2; the D is unclear. V lost 0 bases and J 5 bases, leaving 5 bases between the germline ends. Germline CDR1 SGDLS, CDR2 YYNGEE. This CDR3 has 13 amino acids. The CDR3 DNA is TGTGCCAGCAGCGTAGTAGGGACCGGGGAGCTGTTTTTT. This gives the protein CASSVVGTGELFF. Full variable domain (rest looked up from reference TRBV9 and TRBJ2-2): DSGVTQTPKHLITATGQRVTLRCSPRSGDLSVYWYQQSLDQGLQFLIQYYNGEERAKGNILERFSAQQFPDLHSELNLSSLELGDSALYFCASSVVGTGELFFGEGSRLTVL.

This clonotype was recorded many times. The chain uses TRBV9 and TRBJ1-6; the D is unclear. This CDR3 is built from 15 residues. The V end lost 0 bases, the J end lost 10 bases, and 14 bases lay between the germline ends. Per the germline V gene, CDR1 is SGDLS and CDR2 is YYNGEE. The CDR3 region has the DNA TGTGCCAGCAGCGTAGCTGATGGGGTTGGCTCACCCCTCCACTTT. Translated, it gives CASSVADGVGSPLHF.

This clonotype was seen repeatedly, ten times or more. The J gene is TRBJ2-3, the V gene TRBV9, with 9 bases identical to TRBD2. V shed 4 bases and J 4 bases; nucleotides not matched to a gene: 10. The CDR3 totals 16 residues. The V gene's germline CDR1 is SGDLS and CDR2 YYNGEE. The chain's CDR3 is CASSFQAGGISDTQYF. The DNA of the CDR3 is TGTGCCAGCAGCTTCCAGGCGGGGGGGATTTCAGATACGCAGTATTTT.